The clone carrying this T cell receptor beta chain showed up many times. This sample was taken from a study of T cells in Graves' hyperthyroidism and ophthalmopathy. It was RNA transcripts that yielded the amplified TCR beta CDR3 regions. During a first-round RT-PCR of the TCR CDR3, the HTBI primer set was used. TCRdb ran MiXCR on the multiplex PCR reads and lists one entry per CDR3 protein. The sample has 350,000 to 450,000 distinct CDR3 sequences, 11% to 15% seen once. Sequenced material: blood. This TCR came from a man between 45 and 60 years old with Graves' ophthalmopathy.

CDR3 DNA: TGTGCCATTCCGGATTGGGGGGAACGCTACGAGCAGTACTTC. Amino acids: CAIPDWGERYEQYF. The chain couples TRBV10-3 to TRBJ2-7; a weak D match, TRBD2 (6 bases). The V gene lost 9 bases and the J gene lost 3 bases, with 18 bases spanning the gap. The CDR3 covers 14 residues. CDR1 is ENHRY and CDR2 is SYGVKD in the germline V gene.